This T cell receptor (beta chain) was recovered during a study of T cells in Graves' hyperthyroidism and ophthalmopathy. Amplification of TCR beta CDR3 regions used RNA as the template. Initially, a first-round RT-PCR of the TCR CDR3 employed the HTBI primer set. TCRdb processed the multiplex PCR reads anew with MiXCR; each CDR3 protein has one entry. Of around 300,000 distinct CDR3 sequences listed, approximately 20% are singletons. CDR1 is MGHRA, CDR2 YSYEKL, per germline. Trimming left V 0 bases short and J 0 bases short, with 12 bases between. The CDR3 spans 17 residues. This chain links TRBV4-1 with TRBJ2-4; D perhaps matches TRBD2 (7 bases). Specimen: blood. The TCR originated in a man aged 30 to 39 with Graves' ophthalmopathy. The CDR3 protein is CASSQEGGGIAKNIQYF. In DNA form, the CDR3 reads TGCGCCAGCAGCCAAGAAGGGGGGGGAATAGCCAAAAACATTCAGTACTTC.